This TCR beta chain was recorded in a study of blood T cell repertoires in COVID-19. Study context: Samples came from the United States, Italy and Spain, spanning acute and convalescent COVID-19.

V trimming: 1 base; J trimming: 8 bases; junction bases outside the gene matches: 7. The germline V gene encodes CDR1 LNHNV and CDR2 YYDKDF (reference sequence). The CDR3 sequence is 15 residues long. The data were produced by immunoSEQ multiplex PCR, yet TCRdb's version contains in-frame clones alone and is incomplete. This table holds 450,000 to 500,000 clones, about 85% found once. J is TRBJ2-1 and V is TRBV15; TRBD2 matches at 8 bases. This clonotype originated in a woman younger than 35 who had recovered from COVID-19. The sequencing input was PBMCs or T cells enriched from blood (not recorded which). The CDR3 bases are TGTGCCACCAGCAGAGTGCACGGGGGGGACGATGAGCAGTTCTTC. It translates to CATSRVHGGDDEQFF.